Listed below are T cell receptor beta chains from one sample, sequenced in a study of T cell changes during pregnancy in multiple sclerosis. Measured with immunoSEQ multiplex PCR; TCRdb has only the in-frame clones, and not every one. The table records about 79,000 clones, around 90% of them present only once. Sequences were derived from CD4+ T cells from peripheral blood mononuclear cells, sampled in the second trimester of pregnancy. Receptors originate from a female donor with multiple sclerosis, enrolled in a pregnancy study. Both conserved end residues are trimmed from each CDR3. A row's size may be missing; if present it is once, few, many or a size class.

ASEKGAANEKLF NA TRBJ1-4 TRBV2
AISANVYGYT NA TRBJ1-2 TRBV10-3
ASRHGEGNTEAF NA TRBJ1-1 TRBV6-1
AIAPRSSGSETQY NA TRBJ2-5 TRBV10-3
ASSLAFAGGRNEQF NA TRBJ2-1 TRBV7-2
ASSPASKETQY NA TRBJ2-5 TRBV18
AWSRGQNTGELF NA TRBJ2-2 TRBV30
ASHKAGRQETQY NA TRBJ2-5 TRBV2
ASSKARGHLSNYGYT NA TRBJ1-2 TRBV21-1
ASSVDVSPREQY NA TRBJ2-7 TRBV9
ASTPRSGGPEQF NA TRBJ2-1 TRBV6-6
ASSLGPAPNQPQH once TRBJ1-5 TRBV7-9
ASSWVGQNTEAF NA TRBJ1-1 TRBV5-6
ATSRDRPSGYNEQF NA TRBJ2-1 TRBV15
ASSFSGVEGDTQY NA TRBJ2-3 TRBV7-9
ASSLVPGVKGEAF NA TRBJ1-1 TRBV5-1
ASRLATLSYEQY NA TRBJ2-7 TRBV5-1
ASSFREGDYGYT NA TRBJ1-2 TRBV5-4
ASSDLEGPTYEQY NA TRBJ2-7 TRBV6-4
ASSPPLGTGTGNTIY NA TRBJ1-3 TRBV18
AIRLSGGAYEQY NA TRBJ2-7 TRBV10-3
ASSLVPLRGTVKSEAF NA TRBJ1-1 TRBV7-8
ASSRTSQGANSYEQY NA TRBJ2-7 TRBV7-2
ASSYSMSREQF NA TRBJ2-1 TRBV6-6
ASSQDRGGTEAF NA TRBJ1-1 TRBV4-2